Listed here is a single T cell receptor (beta chain). Antigen specificity is unknown. The sample belongs to a study of cytomegalovirus exposure and HLA in healthy donors. Notes on the study in general: In vitro data verified a few CMV-associated chains as specific for CMV antigens.

Trimming cost V 4 bases and J 1 base, with 4 bases left between them. Germline CDR1 reads ENHRY; CDR2 reads SYGVKD. The CDR3 spans 12 residues. The PCR employed 60 Vbeta primers together with 13 Jbeta primers. Clones were read by immunoSEQ multiplex PCR, and TCRdb kept only the in-frame ones, dropping some. The profile covers over 110,000 clones, with under 80% appearing a single time and approximately 10% taken by the ten largest. The chain links TRBV10-3 to TRBJ1-1; no definite D call. The sample comprised PBMCs. The sequence was collected from a woman in her forties or fifties in good health and CMV-seropositive. CDR3 in DNA: TGTGCCATCAGTGGACAGAACACTGAAGCTTTCTTT. It specifies CAISGQNTEAFF.